These 23 T cell receptor beta chains were sequenced from one sample in a study of T cell responses to AZD1222 COVID-19 vaccine. Using immunoSEQ multiplex PCR, the repertoire was profiled, and TCRdb retains in-frame clones only, with some absent. Among tens of thousands of clones listed, roughly 89% were seen once. Specimen: peripheral blood, collected on day 0 of AZD1222 vaccination. These receptors were taken from an adult in good health.

CDR3 protein: CAISEPGQGGQETQYF. CDR3 sequence (DNA): TGTGCCATCAGTGAACCCGGACAGGGGGGCCAAGAGACCCAGTACTTC. The chain couples TRBV10-3 to TRBJ2-5, with 10 bases matching TRBD1. Trimming removed 3 bases from V and 1 base from J; junction bases left unmatched: 5. The CDR3 is 16 residues long. From germline, CDR1 is ENHRY and CDR2 SYGVKD.

The chain recombines TRBV5-6 with TRBJ1-2; maybe TRBD1 (5 bases). The CDR3 loop spans 15 amino acids. Germline values: CDR1 SGHDT, CDR2 YYEEEE. V gave up 0 bases and J gave up 5 bases, with 14 bases separating them. The CDR3 coding sequence is TGTGCCAGCAGCTTGGGGGGACGGATCGTTTATGGCTACACCTTC. It yields the protein CASSLGGRIVYGYTF.

The V and J genes are TRBV4-3 and TRBJ1-2; weak D call: TRBD1 (5 bases). V was clipped by 0 bases and J by 1 base, with 18 bases between them. CDR3 length: 18 amino acids. Germline V gene data show CDR1 as LGHNA and CDR2 as YSLEER. The CDR3 coding sequence is TGCGCCAGCAGCCAAGACATAGCCCCAGGGAACTATAACTATGGCTACACCTTC. Amino acids: CASSQDIAPGNYNYGYTF.

V is TRBV6-5 and J is TRBJ2-7, with D possibly called TRBD1 or TRBD2 (5 bases each). Per the germline V gene, CDR1 is MNHEY and CDR2 is SVGAGI. CDR3 length equals 14 residues. Trimming shortened V by 7 bases and J by 0 bases, and 13 bases separated the two germline ends. The DNA of the CDR3 is TGTGCCAGCAAAGGGACGGTAAGCTCCTACGAGCAGTACTTC. It is translated as CASKGTVSSYEQYF.

This sequence joins TRBV15 and TRBJ2-7; 10 bases match TRBD1. CDR1 and CDR2 (germline): LNHNV, YYDKDF (reference sequence). The CDR3 loop spans 16 amino acids. V trimming: 1 base; J trimming: 2 bases; junction bases outside the gene matches: 5. The CDR3 loop is CATSRGLGQGAYEQYF. CDR3 bases: TGTGCCACCAGCAGAGGTTTAGGACAGGGGGCCTACGAGCAGTACTTC.

The V and J genes are TRBV14 and TRBJ1-4, with a tentative D call TRBD1 (6 bases). The germline gives CDR1 SGHDN, CDR2 FVKESK. Trimming shortened V by 4 bases and J by 3 bases, and 15 bases separated the two germline ends. The CDR3 is 16 residues long. CDR3 region: CASSPEGGPANEKLFF. As DNA, the CDR3 is TGTGCCAGCAGCCCGGAGGGGGGGCCGGCTAATGAAAAACTGTTTTTT. Filled out from reference TRBV14 and TRBJ1-4, the complete variable domain reads EAGVTQFPSHSVIEKGQTVTLRCDPISGHDNLYWYRRVMGKEIKFLLHFVKESKQDESGMPNNRFLAERTGGTYSTLKVQPAELEDSGVYFCASSPEGGPANEKLFFGSGTQLSVL.

This chain joins TRBV19 and TRBJ2-1; 7 nucleotides match TRBD1. Unmatched junction bases numbered 10, after V lost 5 bases and J lost 0 bases. Per the germline V gene, CDR1 is LNHDA and CDR2 is SQIVND (reference sequence). The CDR3 consists of 17 residues. The CDR3: CASSVYQGESSYNEQFF. In DNA, the CDR3 is TGTGCCAGTAGTGTATACCAGGGGGAAAGCTCCTACAATGAGCAGTTCTTC.

The chain employs TRBV19 and TRBJ2-1; D might be TRBD2 (5 bases). The CDR3 runs 16 residues. Deletions cut 3 bases from V and 10 bases from J, with 22 bases between. Per germline, CDR1 LNHDA and CDR2 SQIVND (reference sequence). CDR3 protein: CASSIVRGGGAWEQFF. For the CDR3, the DNA is TGTGCCAGTAGTATTGTAAGAGGTGGAGGTGCGTGGGAGCAGTTCTTC.

The chain carries TRBV7-2 and TRBJ2-5, with D maybe TRBD2 (7 bases). Germline CDR1 is SGHTA and CDR2 is FQGNSA. With 3 bases removed from V and 4 bases from J, the gap between germline ends came to 15 bases. This CDR3 region has 15 residues. CDR3 protein: CASSFNGGGGETQYF. The CDR3 bases are TGTGCCAGCAGCTTTAATGGCGGGGGCGGAGAGACCCAGTACTTC. The complete variable domain, with remaining parts taken from reference TRBV7-2 and TRBJ2-5, reads GAGVSQSPSNKVTEKGKDVELRCDPISGHTALYWYRQSLGQGLEFLIYFQGNSAPDKSGLPSDRFSAERTGGSVSTLTIQRTQQEDSAVYLCASSFNGGGGETQYFGPGTRLLVL.

This chain links TRBV4-1 with TRBJ2-2, with D possibly called TRBD1 or TRBD2 (5 bases each). V lost 2 bases and J lost 5, with 15 bases in between. Germline values: CDR1 MGHRA, CDR2 YSYEKL. The length of the CDR3 is 16 residues. The CDR3 DNA sequence: TGCGCCAGCAGCCAAATTGAGAGGGACCGAACCGGGGAGCTGTTTTTT. This encodes CASSQIERDRTGELFF.

The rearrangement joins TRBV5-3 to TRBJ1-4; D unclear. TRBV5-3 is recorded as an ORF, its role being uncertain. Trimming took off 0 bases at V and 4 bases at J, with 10 bases between the two ends. The CDR3 sequence is 15 residues long. The CDR3 coding sequence is TGTGCCAGAAGCTTGGCCACCAGGTGTAATGAAAAACTGTTTTTT. It codes for CARSLATRCNEKLFF.

This clone came up a few times. The chain links TRBV2 to TRBJ1-5, with 8 nucleotides matching TRBD1. This CDR3 region has 16 residues. Unmatched junction bases numbered 6, after V lost 4 bases and J lost 1 base. Per germline, CDR1 SNHLY and CDR2 FYNNEI. CDR3 region: CASSGQGARSNQPQHF. The CDR3 bases are TGTGCCAGCAGTGGCCAGGGGGCGCGAAGCAATCAGCCCCAGCATTTT.

The V gene is TRBV21-1, the J gene TRBJ2-5; no check of the table's D call, TRBD2, against the DNA was made. TRBV21-1 is noted as a pseudogene. This CDR3 region has 17 residues. This CDR3 reads CASSKERDGRKQETQYF. The CDR3 nucleotides are TGTGCCAGCAGCAAAGAAAGGGACGGGAGAAAACAAGAGACCCAGTACTTC.

The rearrangement joins TRBV6-1 to TRBJ2-4, with D maybe TRBD2 (5 bases). CDR3 size: 11 residues. Trimming shortened V by 3 bases and J by 9 bases, and 6 bases separated the two germline ends. Germline V lookup: CDR1 MNHNS, CDR2 SASEGT. The CDR3 coding sequence is TGTGCCAGCAGTGAGAGCGGCATTCAGTACTTC. Translation: CASSESGIQYF.

The rearrangement uses TRBV9 and TRBJ2-5; D is ambiguous. The length of the CDR3 is 13 residues. V dropped 5 bases and J dropped 9 bases, with 17 bases sitting between them. Germline V lookup: CDR1 SGDLS, CDR2 YYNGEE. The CDR3 is CASSSSDSGAQYF. The CDR3 coding sequence is TGTGCCAGCAGTTCCTCAGACTCTGGGGCCCAGTACTTC. The full variable domain, in which reference TRBV9 and TRBJ2-5 provide the parts outside the CDR3, is DSGVTQTPKHLITATGQRVTLRCSPRSGDLSVYWYQQSLDQGLQFLIQYYNGEERAKGNILERFSAQQFPDLHSELNLSSLELGDSALYFCASSSSDSGAQYFGPGTRLLVL.

J is TRBJ2-2 and V is TRBV2; 8 bases match TRBD1. Unmatched junction bases numbered 5, after V lost 8 bases and J lost 6 bases. The germline CDR1 and CDR2 sequences are SNHLY and FYNNEI. The CDR3 runs 13 residues. The CDR3 here is CASGQGTPGELFF. The CDR3 nucleotides read TGTGCCAGCGGACAGGGAACACCCGGGGAGCTGTTTTTT.

The rearrangement uses TRBV4-3 and TRBJ1-6; 7 positions match TRBD1. CDR1 and CDR2 from the germline V gene are LGHNA and YSLEER. V lost 0 bases, J lost 7 bases, and 6 bases stayed unmatched. This CDR3 comprises 16 residues. The CDR3 bases are TGCGCCAGCAGCCAAGATTGGACAGGCGGGAATTCACCCCTCCACTTT. Its protein is CASSQDWTGGNSPLHF.

The chain has TRBV7-6 and TRBJ1-1; 8 bases line up with TRBD1. CDR3 size: 15 residues. V was pared by 5 bases and J by 1 base, with 6 bases of the junction left unmatched. Per the germline V gene, CDR1 is SGHVS and CDR2 is FNYEAQ. DNA for the CDR3: TGTGCCAGCAGCCGGGACAGGCTAGGGAACACTGAAGCTTTCTTT. This gives the protein CASSRDRLGNTEAFF.

The chain joins TRBV19 to TRBJ1-1, with D maybe TRBD1 (6 bases). V was cut by 5 bases and J by 8 bases, with 12 bases left in between. Germline values: CDR1 LNHDA, CDR2 SQIVND (reference sequence). This CDR3 is built from 12 residues. CDR3 nucleotides: TGTGCCAGTAGTCTCTATGACAGGGAAGCTTTCTTT. It translates to CASSLYDREAFF.

The chain uses TRBV4-1 and TRBJ2-2; D ambiguous. V was pared by 4 bases and J by 4 bases, with 13 bases between. This CDR3 is 15 amino acids long. The germline V gene encodes CDR1 MGHRA and CDR2 YSYEKL. The CDR3 reads CASSLLGGVTGELFF. The DNA for the CDR3 is TGCGCCAGCAGCCTCCTCGGTGGTGTCACCGGGGAGCTGTTTTTT.

This chain uses TRBV7-8 with TRBJ1-5; the match to TRBD1 covers 7 bases. Unmatched junction bases numbered 13, after V lost 4 bases and J lost 7 bases. Germline assignment: CDR1 SGHVS and CDR2 FQNEAQ. This CDR3 comprises 16 residues. This chain's CDR3 is CASSSGWRGHKQPQHF. In DNA, the CDR3 is TGTGCCAGCAGCTCTGGGTGGAGGGGGCACAAACAGCCCCAGCATTTT.

This chain joins TRBV5-1 and TRBJ2-7, with TRBD2 identical over 8 bases. CDR3 size: 15 residues. J gave up 4 bases and V 4 bases, and 10 bases lay outside the gene matches. Germline V gene lookup returns CDR1 SGHRS and CDR2 YFSETQ. CDR3 protein: CASSPAGGYRYEQYF. Here the CDR3 DNA reads TGCGCCAGCAGCCCTGCGGGGGGCTACAGGTACGAGCAGTACTTC.

This chain connects TRBV5-1 to TRBJ1-4, with 8 bases fitting TRBD1. V trimming: 3 bases; J trimming: 4 bases; junction bases outside the gene matches: 8. Germline V gene sequence: CDR1 SGHRS, CDR2 YFSETQ. This CDR3 spans 16 amino acids. The CDR3 DNA reads as TGCGCCAGCAGCTGGACTGCAGGGGGCGGTAATGAAAAACTGTTTTTT. This sequence encodes CASSWTAGGGNEKLFF.